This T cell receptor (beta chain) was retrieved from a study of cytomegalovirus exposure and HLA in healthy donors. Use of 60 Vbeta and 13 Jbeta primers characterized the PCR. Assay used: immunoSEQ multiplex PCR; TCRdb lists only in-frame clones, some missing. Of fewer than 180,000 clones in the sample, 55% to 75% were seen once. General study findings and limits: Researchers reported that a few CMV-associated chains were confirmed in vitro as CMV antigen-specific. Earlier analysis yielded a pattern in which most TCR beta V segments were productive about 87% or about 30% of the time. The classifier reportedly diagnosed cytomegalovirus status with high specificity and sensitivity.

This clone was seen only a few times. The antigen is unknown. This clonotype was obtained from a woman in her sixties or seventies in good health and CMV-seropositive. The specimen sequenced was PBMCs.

CDR3: CASSEEVGGASYTF. CDR3 bases: TGTGCCAGCAGTGAAGAGGTTGGGGGCGCGAGCTACACCTTC. This chain joins TRBV2 and TRBJ1-2, with D perhaps TRBD1 (6 bases). CDR1 and CDR2 (germline): SNHLY, FYNNEI. This CDR3 region has 14 residues. Trimming took 1 base from V and 9 from J, leaving 15 bases between them.